This is a list of T cell receptor beta chains from one sample in a study of blood T cells in healthy people across ages. TCRdb re-called the 5' RACE reads through MiXCR, storing one row per CDR3 protein. The sample includes about 1 million distinct CDR3 sequences, around 45% of them seen just once. The source material was blood. These receptors came from a woman aged 60-75 years in good health. Both conserved end residues are part of each CDR3. D genes are given only for firm matches. Clone size is stated in some rows and not others, as once, few, many or a class when expanded.

d_call clone_size j_call v_call cdr3_aa cdr3_nt
TRBD1 many TRBJ1-6 TRBV7-2 CASSFSGQSVSPLHF TGTGCCAGCAGCTTTTCGGGACAGAGCGTTTCACCCCTCCACTTT
TRBD1 few TRBJ1-3 TRBV29-1 CSVEDRGRSSGNTIYF TGCAGCGTTGAGGACAGGGGTCGCAGCTCTGGAAACACCATATATTTT
NA NA TRBJ2-1 TRBV18 CASSPLPGGDNEQFF TGTGCCAGCTCACCACTCCCGGGGGGCGACAATGAGCAGTTCTTC
TRBD1 NA TRBJ2-5 TRBV11-2 CASSLAPMVGTGIGETQYF TGTGCCAGCAGCTTAGCCCCGATGGTGGGGACAGGGATTGGGGAGACCCAGTACTTC
NA few TRBJ2-7 TRBV7-9 CASSPNRASYEQYF TGTGCCAGCAGCCCGAACAGGGCTAGCTACGAGCAGTACTTC
NA NA TRBJ1-1 TRBV5-1 CASSFNGDIGPEAFF TGCGCCAGCAGCTTCAACGGGGACATTGGTCCTGAAGCTTTCTTT
NA NA TRBJ2-7 TRBV5-5 CASSLGSRSYEQYF TGTGCCAGCAGCTTGGGCAGCCGCTCCTACGAGCAGTACTTC
TRBD1 few TRBJ2-7 TRBV25-1 CAQHRGSSYEQYF TGTGCCCAGCACAGGGGGTCCTCCTACGAGCAGTACTTC
NA NA TRBJ2-4 TRBV6-2/TRBV6-3 CASSPQTWRDVKNIQYF TGTGCCAGCAGTCCCCAGACGTGGCGCGATGTCAAAAACATTCAGTACTTC
NA NA TRBJ2-7 TRBV7-2 CASSSNPLAEQYF TGTGCCAGCAGCTCCAACCCCCTGGCCGAGCAGTACTTC
NA NA TRBJ2-7 TRBV5-1 CASSLATSLDEQYF TGCGCCAGCAGCTTGGCGACTAGTCTTGACGAGCAGTACTTC
TRBD1 many TRBJ2-3 TRBV4-2 CASSPSGTGGLEDTQYF TGTGCCAGCAGCCCTTCGGGGACAGGGGGCTTGGAAGATACGCAGTATTTT
NA NA TRBJ2-1 TRBV21-1 CASIVRRGPSGPSYNEQFF TGTGCCAGCATCGTACGGAGAGGGCCGTCGGGGCCTTCCTACAATGAGCAGTTCTTC
NA NA TRBJ1-4 TRBV28 CASSLRWTRNEKLFF TGTGCCAGCAGTTTAAGGTGGACAAGGAATGAAAAACTGTTTTTT
NA many TRBJ1-2 TRBV20-1 CSAGRQGYGYTF TGCAGTGCAGGCCGACAAGGCTATGGCTACACCTTC
TRBD2 few TRBJ2-7 TRBV27 CASSLGVGLAAYEQYF TGTGCCAGCAGTTTAGGTGTGGGACTAGCAGCCTACGAGCAGTACTTC
TRBD1 NA TRBJ2-1 TRBV10-3 CATTMGQGWDEQFF TGTGCCACCACTATGGGACAGGGGTGGGATGAGCAGTTCTTC
NA NA TRBJ2-3 TRBV20-1 CSARDPSEPWGTDTQYF TGCAGTGCTAGAGACCCTTCCGAGCCCTGGGGCACAGATACGCAGTATTTT
NA NA TRBJ1-5 TRBV9 CASSVGSGEYSNQPQHF TGTGCCAGCAGCGTAGGTTCAGGAGAATATAGCAATCAGCCCCAGCATTTT
NA NA TRBJ2-5 TRBV6-2/TRBV6-3 CASSDPSVTQYF TGTGCCAGCAGTGACCCTTCGGTGACCCAGTACTTC
TRBD1 NA TRBJ2-5 TRBV6-6 CASSGRDRAETQYF TGTGCCAGCAGTGGCAGGGACAGGGCAGAGACCCAGTACTTC
NA many TRBJ2-1 TRBV4-2 CASSQPPGDNEQFF TGTGCCAGCAGCCAACCCCCGGGTGACAATGAGCAGTTCTTC
NA NA TRBJ2-7 TRBV5-1 CASSLDGRPYEQYF TGCGCCAGCAGCTTGGACGGACGGCCCTACGAGCAGTACTTC
TRBD1 NA TRBJ1-6 TRBV6-5 CAIDRGTNSPPHF TGTGCCATCGACAGGGGGACTAATTCACCCCCCCACTTT
NA few TRBJ2-7 TRBV29-1 CSVPLLGEQYF TGCAGCGTCCCCCTCCTCGGCGAGCAGTACTTC
NA few TRBJ2-7 TRBV21-1 CASSAVLAASSYEQYF TGTGCCAGCAGCGCGGTACTAGCGGCAAGCTCCTACGAGCAGTACTTC